The 5 T cell receptor beta chains reported below all come from one sample, sequenced in a study of human T cells and chemical hapten exposure. Extraction yielded total RNA from whole blood (unfractionated). TCRdb used MiXCR to reprocess the 5' RACE reads, holding one entry per CDR3 protein. Among 65,000 to 90,000 distinct CDR3 sequences, more than 15% were seen once, and the ten largest hold about 6.8%. These receptors came from a female donor in good health.

This clonotype has only a few counts. The chain joins TRBV7-6 to TRBJ1-1, with 9 bases aligning to TRBD1. V lost 5 bases, J lost 1 base, and 5 bases stayed unmatched. The germline CDR1 and CDR2 sequences are SGHVS and FNYEAQ. CDR3 size: 15 residues. CDR3 coding DNA: TGTGCCAGCAGCAGTCCGGGACAGGGGAACACTGAAGCTTTCTTT. Translating gives CASSSPGQGNTEAFF.

The chain carries TRBV7-9 and TRBJ1-5, with no clear D. This CDR3 region has 12 residues. The germline V gene has CDR1 SEHNR and CDR2 FQNEAQ (reference sequence). Trimming took 3 bases from V and 5 from J, leaving 5 bases between them. For the CDR3, the DNA is TGTGCCAGCAGCTTGGATGATCAGCCCCAGCATTTT. Amino acid sequence: CASSLDDQPQHF.

This clonotype has only a few counts. The chain recombines TRBV27 with TRBJ1-1, with TRBD1 matching 7 bases. CDR1 and CDR2 (germline): MNHEY, SMNVEV (reference sequence). J gave up 3 bases and V 4 bases, and 5 bases lay outside the gene matches. This CDR3 is built from 14 residues. CDR3 in amino acids: CASSSQGTDTEAFF. CDR3 DNA sequence: TGTGCCAGCAGTTCCCAGGGGACAGACACTGAAGCTTTCTTT.

This clonotype was picked up a small number of times. The gene calls are TRBV2 and TRBJ1-4; TRBD1 might be the D (6 bases). V was cut by 5 bases and J by 6 bases, with 13 bases left in between. This CDR3 is 14 amino acids long. CDR1 SNHLY and CDR2 FYNNEI come from the germline V gene. CDR3 DNA sequence: TGTGCCAGCAGTAAACAGGGCGGATATGAAAAACTGTTTTTT. Protein sequence: CASSKQGGYEKLFF. Combining the CDR3 with reference TRBV2 and TRBJ1-4 gives the whole variable domain EPEVTQTPSHQVTQMGQEVILRCVPISNHLYFYWYRQILGQKVEFLVSFYNNEISEKSEIFDDQFSVERPDGSNFTLKIRSTKLEDSAMYFCASSKQGGYEKLFFGSGTQLSVL.

This clonotype has more than one count but fewer than ten. This chain uses TRBV27 with TRBJ2-5; D may be TRBD1 (5 bases). The germline CDR1 and CDR2 sequences are MNHEY and SMNVEV (reference sequence). This CDR3 region has 12 residues. Trimming took 3 bases from V and 5 from J, leaving 7 bases between them. CDR3 DNA: TGTGCCAGCAGTTTTAGACAGGAGACCCAGTACTTC. It is translated as CASSFRQETQYF.